The next 16 T cell receptor beta chains were all read from a single sample in a study of spatial heterogeneity in lung cancer. MiXCR was run by TCRdb on the 5' RACE reads, yielding one entry per CDR3 protein. The profile shows approximately 1,700 distinct CDR3 sequences, over 15% of them singletons. Time point denoted: sample taken at primary tumor resection. Whole RNA, isolated from tumor, nontumor lung or frozen PBMC, was sequenced without prior sorting. Source: PBMCs, taken at surgery. All receptors derive from a male donor with early-stage non-small cell lung cancer.

By share, this clonotype counts as large (0.1 to 1%). V gene TRBV6-1 combines with J gene TRBJ2-3; the match to TRBD2 covers 7 bases. V shed 4 bases and J 0 bases; nucleotides not matched to a gene: 7. This CDR3 spans 16 amino acids. Germline V gives CDR1 MNHNS, CDR2 SASEGT. The CDR3 DNA reads as TGTGCCAGCAGTGGGGGGAGGGATCCTAGCACAGATACGCAGTATTTT. Translation: CASSGGRDPSTDTQYF.

This clonotype is termed medium-sized (0.01 to 0.1%). The rearrangement joins TRBV7-2 to TRBJ2-7, with 10 positions matching TRBD2. CDR3 length: 15 amino acids. Germline lookup yields CDR1 SGHTA and CDR2 FQGNSA. J lost 0 bases, V lost 5 bases, and 4 bases had no gene match. The CDR3 loop is CASSLGLAPSYEQYF. DNA of the CDR3: TGTGCCAGCAGCCTGGGACTAGCGCCCTCCTACGAGCAGTACTTC. Filled out from reference TRBV7-2 and TRBJ2-7, the complete variable domain reads GAGVSQSPSNKVTEKGKDVELRCDPISGHTALYWYRQSLGQGLEFLIYFQGNSAPDKSGLPSDRFSAERTGGSVSTLTIQRTQQEDSAVYLCASSLGLAPSYEQYFGPGTRLTVT.

This clonotype is labeled as medium-sized. The V gene is TRBV25-1, the J gene TRBJ2-2, with 7 bases fitting TRBD1. The germline CDR1 and CDR2 sequences are MGHDK and SYGVNS. The CDR3 consists of 15 residues. After removal of 7 bases from V and 7 bases from J, the junction contained 12 bases not matched to a gene. CDR3 DNA: TGTGCCAGCACCCAATACCCCACAGGGGACGGGGAGCTGTTTTTT. As protein: CASTQYPTGDGELFF.

This clonotype ranks as medium-sized. The V gene is TRBV28, the J gene TRBJ2-7; D is possibly TRBD1 (7 bases). Germline V gene lookup returns CDR1 MDHEN and CDR2 SYDVKM. With 2 bases removed from V and 4 bases from J, the gap between germline ends came to 9 bases. The length of the CDR3 is 13 residues. The CDR3 loop reads CASSLPGGYEQYF. The CDR3 region has the DNA TGTGCCAGCAGTTTACCAGGGGGGTACGAGCAGTACTTC. Combining the CDR3 with reference TRBV28 and TRBJ2-7 gives the whole variable domain DVKVTQSSRYLVKRTGEKVFLECVQDMDHENMFWYRQDPGLGLRLIYFSYDVKMKEKGDIPEGYSVSREKKERFSLILESASTNQTSMYLCASSLPGGYEQYFGPGTRLTVT.

In its sample, this clonotype ranks as medium-sized (0.01 to 0.1%). This chain joins TRBV6-2 or TRBV6-3 and TRBJ2-5, with TRBD1 matching over 8 bases. V lost 6 bases to trimming and J lost 4 bases; unmatched junction nucleotides: 4. This CDR3 is 13 amino acids long. Germline V gives CDR1 MNHEY, CDR2 SVGEGT. The CDR3 DNA follows: TGTGCCAGCAGACGGACAGGGAGAGAGACCCAGTACTTC. Protein product: CASRRTGRETQYF.

This clonotype was counted a few times. The J gene is TRBJ1-1, the V gene TRBV7-9; D is ambiguous. The CDR3 totals 13 residues. Germline V lookup: CDR1 SEHNR, CDR2 FQNEAQ (reference sequence). Trimming shortened V by 2 bases and J by 6 bases, and 10 bases separated the two germline ends. In nucleotides, the CDR3 is TGTGCCAGCAGCTTAAATATGAAGGCTGAAGCTTTCTTT. It translates to CASSLNMKAEAFF.

In its sample, this clonotype was seen many times. The V call is TRBV18, the J call TRBJ2-5; either TRBD1 or TRBD2 may fit D (6 bases each). The CDR3 is 16 amino acids. The V end lost 2 bases, the J end lost 6 bases, and 19 bases lay between the germline ends. Germline loops: CDR1 KGHSH, CDR2 LQKENI. This CDR3 is CASSPFGGANRKTQYF. CDR3 DNA sequence: TGTGCCAGCTCACCATTCGGGGGCGCTAATAGGAAGACCCAGTACTTC.

This clonotype is medium-sized by share. In DNA, the CDR3 is TGTGCCAGCAGCCATTTGAGGTGGACAGGGGGTGACACAGATACGCAGTATTTT. Residues: CASSHLRWTGGDTDTQYF. V and J are TRBV3-1 and TRBJ2-3, with TRBD1 matching over 10 bases. CDR3 length: 18 residues. CDR1 and CDR2 (germline): LGHDT, YNNKEL (reference sequence). The V gene end was trimmed by 3 bases and the J gene end by 2 bases; junction bases not matched to a gene: 11.

Judged by abundance, this clonotype is medium-sized. The chain uses TRBV9 and TRBJ1-1; D is uncertain. V lost 4 bases to trimming and J lost 6 bases, with 10 bases between them. CDR3 length: 12 residues. Germline V gene sequence: CDR1 SGDLS, CDR2 YYNGEE. The CDR3 coding sequence is TGTGCCAGCAGCCCGGAGGCCGCTGAAGCTTTCTTT. Translating it yields CASSPEAAEAFF.

The chain links TRBV2 to TRBJ2-3, with TRBD2 matching 8 bases. Germline V CDR1 and CDR2: SNHLY, FYNNEI. Trimming cost V 2 bases and J 3 bases; bases outside gene matches: 4. The CDR3 is 15 amino acids. The CDR3 loop reads CASSERLARTDTQYF. The CDR3 DNA is TGTGCCAGCAGTGAACGACTAGCGAGGACAGATACGCAGTATTTT.

This clonotype has a count of ten or more. This chain joins TRBV7-6 and TRBJ2-6; D may be TRBD1 (5 bases). CDR3 size: 15 residues. Trimming left V 5 bases short and J 1 base short, with 9 bases between. CDR1 and CDR2 from the germline V gene are SGHVS and FNYEAQ. DNA for the CDR3: TGTGCCAGCAGCCCGACAGCTTCTGGGGCCAACGTCCTGACTTTC. This translates into CASSPTASGANVLTF.

This clonotype is labeled as medium-sized. CDR3 amino acids: CASSSRTSVLETQYF. CDR3 coding DNA: TGTGCCAGTAGTTCGCGGACTAGCGTATTAGAGACCCAGTACTTC. The chain joins TRBV19 to TRBJ2-5; TRBD2 matches 9 bases. Trimming at V came to 5 bases and at J to 4 bases, leaving 8 bases not matched to a gene. The CDR3 is 15 amino acids. From germline, CDR1 is LNHDA and CDR2 SQIVND (reference sequence). The complete variable domain, with remaining parts taken from reference TRBV19 and TRBJ2-5, reads DGGITQSPKYLFRKEGQNVTLSCEQNLNHDAMYWYRQDPGQGLRLIYYSQIVNDFQKGDIAEGYSVSREKKESFPLTVTSAQKNPTAFYLCASSSRTSVLETQYFGPGTRLLVL.

This clonotype rates as medium-sized (0.01 to 0.1%). V usage is TRBV7-8 and J usage is TRBJ2-7; 9 positions match TRBD1. This CDR3 has 15 amino acids. With 5 bases clipped from V and 9 bases from J, the junction kept 14 bases outside the gene matches. Looked up from germline, CDR1 is SGHVS and CDR2 is FQNEAQ. CDR3: CASSESGTGLIRQYF. CDR3 DNA: TGTGCCAGCAGCGAATCCGGGACAGGGCTGATTCGGCAGTACTTC.

The rearrangement uses TRBV12-3 or TRBV12-4 and TRBJ2-7; 8 nucleotides agree with TRBD1. V dropped 5 bases and J dropped 2; count of bases not matched to a gene: 2. This CDR3 region has 13 residues. The CDR3 sequence: CASSPGQAYEQYF. Here the CDR3 DNA reads TGTGCCAGCAGTCCGGGACAGGCCTACGAGCAGTACTTC.

This clonotype showed up just once. The chain recombines TRBV23-1 with TRBJ1-1, with 8 bases matching TRBD1. TRBV23-1 is known as an ORF, though its function is uncertain. V lost 4 bases, J lost 4 bases, and 5 bases stayed unmatched. The CDR3 spans 14 residues. CDR3: CASSLGRGPTEAFF. In DNA, the CDR3 is TGCGCCAGCAGTCTAGGCAGGGGGCCCACTGAAGCTTTCTTT.

Judged by abundance, this clonotype is medium-sized. The gene calls are TRBV7-2 and TRBJ2-2; the match to TRBD2 covers 7 bases. CDR1 is SGHTA and CDR2 is FQGNSA in the germline V gene. V lost 0 bases, J lost 6 bases, and 7 bases stayed unmatched. CDR3 length: 16 amino acids. The CDR3 DNA sequence: TGTGCCAGCAGCTTAGCGGGAGGCGGGAGATCCGGGGAGCTGTTTTTT. This sequence encodes CASSLAGGGRSGELFF. The full variable domain, completed using reference TRBV7-2 and TRBJ2-2, is GAGVSQSPSNKVTEKGKDVELRCDPISGHTALYWYRQSLGQGLEFLIYFQGNSAPDKSGLPSDRFSAERTGGSVSTLTIQRTQQEDSAVYLCASSLAGGGRSGELFFGEGSRLTVL.